These T cell receptor beta chains were read from a single sample in a study of graft-versus-host responses after intestinal transplantation. Profiling relied on immunoSEQ multiplex PCR, and the TCRdb table lists in-frame clones only, not all of them. This table has 15,000 or so clones, 75% to 90% appearing once. The starting material was PBMCs, obtained about 110 days after intestinal transplant. These receptors were obtained from a human patient who received an intestinal transplant, so some T cells may come from the graft donor. Both conserved end residues are part of each CDR3. A D gene is named only where the DNA matches it firmly. Only some rows state a clone size, as once, few, many or a class for expanded clones.

j_call	d_call	v_call	clone_size	cdr3_nt	cdr3_aa
TRBJ1-2	NA	TRBV6-1	NA	TGTGCCAGCAGTGAAGCGGGGGCGGGCTATGGCTACACCTTC	CASSEAGAGYGYTF
TRBJ2-5	TRBD1	TRBV29-1	NA	TGCAGCGCGAGGAGGCAGGGGGACGCTGGGGCCCAGTACTTC	CSARRQGDAGAQYF
TRBJ2-1	TRBD2	TRBV5-1	once	TGCGCCAGCAGCTCAGGGACTAGCGGGACACAGAAGTTCTTC	CASSSGTSGTQKFF
TRBJ2-7	NA	TRBV25-1	NA	TGTGCCAGCAGTGATATGGGCGAGCAGTACTTC	CASSDMGEQYF
TRBJ1-6	NA	TRBV11-2	NA	TGTGCCAGCAGCTTAGGGTCATTTTATAATTCACCCCTCCACTTT	CASSLGSFYNSPLHF
TRBJ1-5	NA	TRBV27	NA	TGTGCCAGCAGTTCCGGGGGGCAGCCCCAGCATTTT	CASSSGGQPQHF
TRBJ2-1	NA	TRBV14	NA	TGTGCCAGCAGCCAAGAGGAACAAACTATGGCCAATGAGCAGTTCTTC	CASSQEEQTMANEQFF
TRBJ1-1	TRBD1	TRBV2	NA	TGTGCCATCTGGGGGGAGACAGGGGTGAACACTGAAGCTTTCTTT	CAIWGETGVNTEAFF
TRBJ1-4	NA	TRBV7-2	NA	TGTGCCAGCAGCTCAAAGGGGGGCCTGAGGTGGCATGAAAAACTGTTTTTT	CASSSKGGLRWHEKLFF
TRBJ1-2	NA	TRBV9	few	TGTGCCAGCAGGTCCTGGGGGGGGAACCACTATGGCTACACCTTC	CASRSWGGNHYGYTF
TRBJ2-7	NA	TRBV5-1	few	TGCGCCAGCAGCTTCGATAGTGGGCAGTACTTC	CASSFDSGQYF
TRBJ2-7	NA	TRBV6-5	NA	TGTGCCAGCAGTATACGAGTCTACGAGCAGTACTTC	CASSIRVYEQYF
TRBJ2-1	NA	TRBV2	few	TGTGCCAGCAGTGAAGGGGCCCTCGGAGAGCAGTTCTTC	CASSEGALGEQFF
TRBJ1-2	NA	TRBV6-6	NA	TGTGCCAGCAGCACCCAGGGTTCTAACTATGGCTACACCTTC	CASSTQGSNYGYTF
TRBJ1-1	NA	TRBV5-5	NA	TGTGCCAGCAGCTCACACGGGGACACTGAAGCTTTCTTT	CASSSHGDTEAFF
TRBJ2-1	NA	TRBV19	NA	TGTGCCAGTAGTATCGGAGAAGCACTAGCTAATGAGCAGTTCTTC	CASSIGEALANEQFF
TRBJ2-7	TRBD1	TRBV7-3	NA	TGTGCCAGCAGCATTGGACAGGGGGCGTACGAGCAGTACTTC	CASSIGQGAYEQYF
TRBJ2-7	TRBD2	TRBV5-1	NA	TGTGCCAGCAGCTTGTCGGCTAGCGGTCCTTCCTACGAGCAGTACTTC	CASSLSASGPSYEQYF
TRBJ2-7	TRBD2	TRBV27	NA	TGTGCCAGCGCCGCCAGAGCGGGGGCGCCCTACGAGCAGTACTTC	CASAARAGAPYEQYF
TRBJ2-7	TRBD2	TRBV10-3	NA	TGTGCCATCAGTGAGCGGGCGGGAGTCGACGAGCAGTACTTC	CAISERAGVDEQYF
TRBJ2-1	TRBD2	TRBV9	NA	TGTGCCAGCAGCTCCCCGTTTAGGACTAGCGGCTACAATGAGCAGTTCTTC	CASSSPFRTSGYNEQFF
TRBJ1-4	NA	TRBV4-3	NA	TGCGCCAGCAGCCTAGACAAAGCTGGTGGGCCTGAAAAACTGTTTTTT	CASSLDKAGGPEKLFF
TRBJ1-5	NA	TRBV15	NA	TGTGCCACCAGCAGACCCGGGGGGGGTAATCAGCCCCAGCATTTT	CATSRPGGGNQPQHF
TRBJ2-5	TRBD1	TRBV15	NA	TGTGCCACCAGCTTTCCGGGACAGAATCAAGAGACCCAGTACTTC	CATSFPGQNQETQYF
TRBJ2-3	TRBD2	TRBV5-1	NA	TGCGCCAGCAGCTTGGCCGGGTCGGGAGGGGGGACAGATACGCAGTATTTT	CASSLAGSGGGTDTQYF
TRBJ1-5	NA	TRBV27	NA	TGTGCCAGCAGAGCAGACATTAACCCCTATCAGCCCCAGCATTTT	CASRADINPYQPQHF
TRBJ2-6	NA	TRBV19	NA	TGTGCCAGTAGTATAGGGACAGGGGCCAACGTCCTGACTTTC	CASSIGTGANVLTF
TRBJ2-5	NA	TRBV7-2	NA	TGTGCCAGCAGCCTATATGGTGAGACCCAGTACTTC	CASSLYGETQYF
TRBJ2-1	TRBD1	TRBV15	NA	TGTGCCACCAGCTTCACAGGGGAATACAATGAGCAGTTCTTC	CATSFTGEYNEQFF
TRBJ1-3	NA	TRBV7-2	NA	TGTGCCAGCAGCGCCCGACCCCGAACAGGAAACACCATATATTTT	CASSARPRTGNTIYF
TRBJ2-6	NA	TRBV28	few	TGTGCCAGCAACCGTTACCCCTCTGGGGCCAACGTCCTGACTTTC	CASNRYPSGANVLTF
TRBJ2-7	TRBD2	TRBV15	NA	TGTGCCACCAGCAGGAGGGTAAGCGGGATTTACGAGCAGTACTTC	CATSRRVSGIYEQYF
TRBJ2-3	TRBD2	TRBV29-1	NA	TGCAGCGTTGGGGGGGCGGGTAGCGGGACCACAGATACGCAGTATTTT	CSVGGAGSGTTDTQYF
TRBJ2-3	NA	TRBV5-4	NA	TGTGCCAGCAGCTTGACTAGCACAGATACGCAGTATTTT	CASSLTSTDTQYF
TRBJ2-1	NA	TRBV7-8	NA	TGTGCCAGCAGCTTATCCACATACCGGGTCTCCTACAATGAGCAGTTCTTC	CASSLSTYRVSYNEQFF
TRBJ2-1	NA	TRBV2	NA	TGTGCCAGCAGTGAAAGATTAGGGCGGGACGGCAGGGATGAGCAGTTCTTC	CASSERLGRDGRDEQFF
TRBJ2-7	NA	TRBV28	NA	TGTGCCAGCAGTTTATCCACCCCCCTGCCGCAGTACTTC	CASSLSTPLPQYF
TRBJ2-3	NA	TRBV11-2	NA	TGTGCCAGCAGCTTAGGCCACCGGGACTTCACAGATACGCAGTATTTT	CASSLGHRDFTDTQYF
TRBJ1-4	NA	TRBV5-1	NA	TGCGCCAGCAGTCTAGGGGGGCTGAGCGCAACTAATGAAAAACTGTTTTTT	CASSLGGLSATNEKLFF
TRBJ2-1	NA	TRBV5-4	NA	TGTGCCAGCAGGAAGGGGCCCGCCGTGTCCTACAATGAGCAGTTCTTC	CASRKGPAVSYNEQFF
TRBJ1-4	TRBD1	TRBV6-1	NA	TGTGCCAGCAGTGGCCGACAGGGGGGCTCAACTAATGAAAAACTGTTTTTT	CASSGRQGGSTNEKLFF
TRBJ1-6	TRBD1	TRBV5-4	NA	TGTGCCAGCAGCCAGGAGGACAGGGACCATAATTCACCCCTCCACTTT	CASSQEDRDHNSPLHF